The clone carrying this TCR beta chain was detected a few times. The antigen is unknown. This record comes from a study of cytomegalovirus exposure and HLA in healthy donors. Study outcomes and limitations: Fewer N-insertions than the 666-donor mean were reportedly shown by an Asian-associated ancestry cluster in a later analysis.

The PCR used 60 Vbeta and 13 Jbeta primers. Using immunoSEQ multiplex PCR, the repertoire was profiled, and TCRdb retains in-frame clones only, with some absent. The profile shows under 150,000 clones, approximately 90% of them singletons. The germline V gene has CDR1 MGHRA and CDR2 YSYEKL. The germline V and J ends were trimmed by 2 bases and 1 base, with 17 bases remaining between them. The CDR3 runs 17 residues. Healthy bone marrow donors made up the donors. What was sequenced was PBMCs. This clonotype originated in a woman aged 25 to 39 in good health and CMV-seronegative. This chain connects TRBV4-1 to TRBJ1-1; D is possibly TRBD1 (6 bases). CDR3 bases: TGCGCCAGCAGCCAACGATCTCCGGGACAAAAGAACACTGAAGCTTTCTTT. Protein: CASSQRSPGQKNTEAFF.